The entry below gives a single T cell receptor beta chain sequence along with its context. This clonotype occurred a few times. Its antigen target is currently unknown. One junction end disagrees with the germline gene, perhaps due to a read error. These data belong to a study of CD8 T cells in ankylosing spondylitis (dated by TCRdb to about 2017). About the investigation overall: To find TCR variants linked to disease, the study profiled T cell receptor beta repertoires in ankylosing spondylitis patients and healthy donors. Peripheral blood was sampled, and synovial fluid was also collected from ankylosing spondylitis patients. In total, the full study cohort was made up of 108 healthy donors and about two dozen ankylosing spondylitis patients.

General study outcomes and caveats: Blood from ankylosing spondylitis patients appeared to be characterized by a TCR beta motif made up of fewer than ten highly homologous amino acid variants. The disease-linked clones were reported to be significantly enriched in matched synovial fluid samples from ankylosing spondylitis patients. Some of the motif variants had been reported before in the synovial fluid and blood of reactive arthritis patients, a finding that suggests common disease-initiation mechanisms. In peripheral blood, the disease-linked clones were found at relatively low frequencies and had a CD8+ phenotype.

Sequencing used an Illumina HiSeq 2500. Quantitative 5'-RACE with molecular barcodes was used to prepare TCR beta libraries. The authors' pipeline ran thus. Disease-linked TCR variants were identified with a new computational method built on a probabilistic model of VDJ rearrangement. TCRdb trimmed the raw reads at Q25, called clones with MiXCR and kept productive beta chains. Each CDR3 protein gets just one entry, which takes the most common genes and DNA from the rows behind it. Clone size and V and J calls follow TCRdb, not the original study. Recorded for this sample are 350,000 or so distinct CDR3 sequences; approximately 8.2% of them occurred a single time. The ten largest clones take up roughly 15% of the sample. The cysteine opens and the phenylalanine closes a CDR3 of 14 amino acids. Only CDR3 DNA remains: 42 bases, in frame from the first base. Per the germline V gene (reference sequence), SSHAT is the CDR1 and FNYEAQ is the CDR2.

This receptor was obtained from a male donor with ankylosing spondylitis. The sequenced sample consisted of blood, either unsorted or a sorted T cell fraction (not recorded which). The receptor chain draws on TRBV7-7 and TRBJ2-7, with 8 middle bases fitting TRBD2. The nucleotides are TGTGCTAGCAGCTTAGACGGGAGGGCAGGCGAGCAGTACTTC. Translated, it gives CASSLDGRAGEQYF.